This TCR beta chain is drawn from a study of blood T cell repertoires in COVID-19. In the study overall: From T cells, B-cell-depleted T cells, or PBMCs came the material, which was cDNA or gDNA.

The CDR3 extends over 13 amino acids. Trimming removed 6 bases from V and 8 bases from J, with 13 bases in between. Per germline, CDR1 MNHEY and CDR2 SMNVEV (reference sequence). The protocol was immunoSEQ multiplex PCR, while the TCRdb copy is restricted to in-frame clones and leaves out a portion. The sample has roughly 80,000 clones, roughly nine tenths seen once. Material: peripheral blood. The clonotype was recovered from a man aged 50-59 years with COVID-19, enrolled during active disease. This chain connects TRBV27 to TRBJ1-4, with D perhaps TRBD1 (6 bases). The CDR3 reads CASSQGPGEKLFF. As DNA, the CDR3 is TGTGCCAGCAGCCAGGGGCCAGGGGAAAAACTGTTTTTT.